This T cell receptor (beta chain) appears in the sequencing data of a study of long-term antiretroviral therapy in people with HIV. Findings and caveats of the study: The ART regimens used between the mid-2000s and the late 2010s may be less effective than current ones.

A remark on this clone: The antigen remains unidentified.

CDR1 is LNHDA, CDR2 SQIVND, per germline (reference sequence). The CDR3 loop spans 12 amino acids. With 9 bases removed from V and 5 bases from J, the gap between germline ends came to 11 bases. Sequencing relied on immunoSEQ assay v3.0, run at survey level. Only in-frame clones appear in the TCRdb table, and some are missing; sequencing was by immunoSEQ multiplex PCR. The repertoire holds fewer than 20,000 clones, with around 81% as singletons. The source was unsorted PBMCs, collected 0.3 years before starting antiretroviral therapy. The chain employs TRBV19 and TRBJ1-5, with a possible D match to TRBD1 (6 bases). This TCR came from a man aged 45-65 years with HIV. This CDR3 is CASRQDYQPQHF. As DNA, the CDR3 is TGTGCCAGCCGACAGGATTATCAGCCCCAGCATTTT.